The rows below give T cell receptor beta chains drawn from one sample of a study of CD8+CD57+ T cells in acquired aplastic anemia. MiXCR, applied by TCRdb to the reads, yields one record per CDR3 protein. Of roughly 240,000 distinct CDR3 sequences in the sample, more than 45% were seen once. The specimen was sorted CD4+, CD8+, or CD8+CD57+ T cells (not recorded which) from PBMCs. All receptors come from a human donor with aplastic anemia. Both conserved end residues are part of each CDR3. Fields, in order: V gene, clone size, D gene, J gene, CDR3 protein, CDR3 DNA. The D gene is left open where the match is weak. Expanded clones get a size class; other rows say once, few or many, or leave the size out.

TRBV10-3	-	-	TRBJ1-3	CAISEERVGNTIYF	TGTGCCATCAGTGAGGAGAGGGTTGGAAACACCATATATTTT
TRBV28	-	-	TRBJ2-7	CASSAMVEGAPYEQYF	TGTGCCAGCAGTGCGATGGTGGAGGGCGCTCCCTACGAGCAGTACTTC
TRBV30	many	TRBD2	TRBJ2-1	CAGLDNEQFF	TGTGCCGGACTAGACAATGAGCAGTTCTTC
TRBV20-1	-	-	TRBJ2-7	CSAHSPSTAPYEQYF	TGCAGTGCTCACTCCCCGTCGACAGCCCCCTACGAGCAGTACTTC
TRBV10-3	-	-	TRBJ2-7	CAITGSAYEQYF	TGTGCCATCACAGGAAGTGCCTACGAGCAGTACTTC
TRBV5-5	many	-	TRBJ2-7	CASRGPSYEQYF	TGTGCCAGCAGGGGCCCCTCCTACGAGCAGTACTTC
TRBV13	many	-	TRBJ1-1	CASSLLSFALNTEAFF	TGTGCCAGCAGCTTACTTTCTTTCGCTCTGAACACTGAAGCTTTCTTT
TRBV20-1	-	TRBD2	TRBJ2-7	CSAHSLAGIPYEQYF	TGCAGTGCGCACTCACTAGCGGGGATTCCCTACGAGCAGTACTTC
TRBV27	many	TRBD1	TRBJ1-6	CASSETGWDLHF	TGTGCCAGCAGTGAGACAGGGTGGGACCTCCACTTT
TRBV29-1	-	-	TRBJ2-7	CSVEAQTVSYEQYF	TGCAGCGTTGAAGCACAGACGGTGTCCTACGAGCAGTACTTC
TRBV20-1	-	-	TRBJ1-4	CSAGPQQGRIEKLFF	TGCAGTGCTGGCCCACAACAGGGAAGGATTGAAAAACTGTTTTTT
TRBV7-2	many	-	TRBJ2-7	CASSLIIYEQYF	TGTGCCAGCAGCTTAATAATCTACGAGCAGTACTTC
TRBV12-3/TRBV12-4	-	-	TRBJ1-1	CASTQRRLVSTEAFF	TGTGCCAGCACCCAAAGACGGCTCGTGAGCACTGAAGCTTTCTTT